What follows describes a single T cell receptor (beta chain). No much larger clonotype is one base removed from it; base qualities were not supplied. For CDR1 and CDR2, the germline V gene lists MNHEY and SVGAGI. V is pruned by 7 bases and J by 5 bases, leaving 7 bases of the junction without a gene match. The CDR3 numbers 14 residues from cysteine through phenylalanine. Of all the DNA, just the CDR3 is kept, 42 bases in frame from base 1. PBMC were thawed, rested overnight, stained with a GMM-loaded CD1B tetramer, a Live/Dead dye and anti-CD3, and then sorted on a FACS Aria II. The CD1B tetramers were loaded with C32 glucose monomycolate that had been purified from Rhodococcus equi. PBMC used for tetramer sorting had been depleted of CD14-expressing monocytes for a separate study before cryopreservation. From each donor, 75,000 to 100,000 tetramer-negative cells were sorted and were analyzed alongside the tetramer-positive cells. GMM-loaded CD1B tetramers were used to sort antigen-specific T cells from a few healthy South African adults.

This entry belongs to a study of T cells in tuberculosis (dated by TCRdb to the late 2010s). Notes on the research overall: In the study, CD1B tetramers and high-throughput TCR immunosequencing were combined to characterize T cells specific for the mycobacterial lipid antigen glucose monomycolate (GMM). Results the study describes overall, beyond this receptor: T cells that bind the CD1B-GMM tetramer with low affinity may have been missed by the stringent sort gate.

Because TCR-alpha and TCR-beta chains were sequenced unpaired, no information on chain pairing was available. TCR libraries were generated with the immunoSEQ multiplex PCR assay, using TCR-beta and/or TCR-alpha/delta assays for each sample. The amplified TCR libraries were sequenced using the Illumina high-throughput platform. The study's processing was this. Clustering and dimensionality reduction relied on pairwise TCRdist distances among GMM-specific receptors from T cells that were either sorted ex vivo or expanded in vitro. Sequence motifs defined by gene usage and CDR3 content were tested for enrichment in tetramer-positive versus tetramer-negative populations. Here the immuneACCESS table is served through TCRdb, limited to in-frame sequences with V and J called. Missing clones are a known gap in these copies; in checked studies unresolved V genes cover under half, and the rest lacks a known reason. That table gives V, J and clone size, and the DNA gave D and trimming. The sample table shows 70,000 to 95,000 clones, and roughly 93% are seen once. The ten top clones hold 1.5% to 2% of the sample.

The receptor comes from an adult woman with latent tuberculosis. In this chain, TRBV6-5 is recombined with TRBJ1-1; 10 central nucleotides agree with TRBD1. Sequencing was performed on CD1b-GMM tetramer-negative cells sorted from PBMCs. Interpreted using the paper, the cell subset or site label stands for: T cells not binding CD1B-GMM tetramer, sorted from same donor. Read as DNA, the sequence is TGTGCCAGCAACGTACTGGACAGGGGGACTGAAGCTTTCTTT. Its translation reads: CASNVLDRGTEAFF.